Given below is one T cell receptor (beta chain) in context. The data derive from a study of human thymus T cells. Sequencing used immunoSEQ multiplex PCR; TCRdb keeps in-frame clones, though not all of them. The sample lists approximately 46,000 clones, 95% occurring once. The CDR3 has 16 amino acids. Per the germline V gene, CDR1 is LGHNT and CDR2 is FRNRAP. The V end lost 6 bases, the J end lost 5 bases, and 20 bases lay between the germline ends. This receptor was identified in a girl under two years old with a congenital heart defect but otherwise immunologically healthy. Sample: blood. The V call is TRBV12-5, the J call TRBJ2-1; a weak D match, TRBD1 (5 bases). Here the CDR3 reads CASGIPRAGRDNEQFF. The CDR3 DNA reads TGTGCTAGTGGAATCCCCCGAGCAGGCAGGGACAATGAGCAGTTCTTC. The entire variable domain, with the rest obtained from reference TRBV12-5 and TRBJ2-1, is as follows: DARVTQTPRHKVTEMGQEVTMRCQPILGHNTVFWYRQTMMQGLELLAYFRNRAPLDDSGMPKDRFSAEMPDATLATLKIQPSEPRDSAVYFCASGIPRAGRDNEQFFGPGTRLTVL.